The clone carrying this T cell receptor beta chain was detected only once. Its antigen is undetermined. The sample has other DNA sequences that encode this CDR3 too. Those patients who had chemo-refractory metastatic non-small-cell lung cancer were given focal radiation along with CTLA-4 blockade through ipilimumab. This entry is derived from a study of radiotherapy plus CTLA-4 blockade in lung cancer. General study results and limits: Clones of tumor-derived TCRs expanded in blood after radiotherapy plus ipilimumab. How blood T cell clones changed early, along with interferon-beta, reportedly forecast response best.

This table comes from immunoSEQ multiplex PCR, and its TCRdb copy is limited to in-frame clones, with some not included. In the table there are tens of thousands of clones, around 79% of which are singletons. The TCR originated in a human donor with non-small cell lung cancer who had a complete response to radiotherapy plus ipilimumab. The material was peripheral blood, obtained from a patient treated with radiotherapy plus ipilimumab.

The CDR3 sequence is CASSLTGVQETQYF. CDR3 DNA: TGTGCCAGCAGCTTAACAGGCGTGCAAGAGACCCAGTACTTC. This sequence joins TRBV7-2 and TRBJ2-5; D is perhaps TRBD1 (5 bases). The V and J ends lost 2 bases and 2 bases respectively, with 9 bases between them. Germline assignment: CDR1 SGHTA and CDR2 FQGNSA. The CDR3 runs to 14 residues.